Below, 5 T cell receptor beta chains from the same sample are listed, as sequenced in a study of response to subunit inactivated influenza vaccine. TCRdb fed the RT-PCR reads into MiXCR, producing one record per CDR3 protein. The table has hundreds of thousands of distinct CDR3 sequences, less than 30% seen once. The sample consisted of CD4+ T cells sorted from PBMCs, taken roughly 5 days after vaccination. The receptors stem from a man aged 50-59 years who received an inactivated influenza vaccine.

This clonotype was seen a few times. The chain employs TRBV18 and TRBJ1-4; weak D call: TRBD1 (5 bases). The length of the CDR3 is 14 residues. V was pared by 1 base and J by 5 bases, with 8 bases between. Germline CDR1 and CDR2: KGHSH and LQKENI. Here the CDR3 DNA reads TGTGCCAGCTCACCACGGGGGACGAATGAAAAACTGTTTTTT. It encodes CASSPRGTNEKLFF.

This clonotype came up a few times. CDR3 region: CSAPDRGGYGYTF. For the CDR3, the DNA is TGCAGTGCTCCGGACAGGGGAGGCTATGGCTACACCTTC. V usage is TRBV20-1 and J usage is TRBJ1-2, with TRBD1 identical over 9 bases. CDR1 DFQATT and CDR2 SNEGSKA come from the germline V gene (reference sequence). The trim removed 5 bases at V and 4 bases at J, leaving 5 bases unmatched. The CDR3 runs to 13 residues.

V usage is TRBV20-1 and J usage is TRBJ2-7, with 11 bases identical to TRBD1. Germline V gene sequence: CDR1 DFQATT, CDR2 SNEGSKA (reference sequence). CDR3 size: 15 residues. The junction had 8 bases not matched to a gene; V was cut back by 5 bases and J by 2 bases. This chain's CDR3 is CSALSPGQGAYEQYF. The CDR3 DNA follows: TGCAGTGCTCTATCTCCGGGACAGGGGGCCTACGAGCAGTACTTC.

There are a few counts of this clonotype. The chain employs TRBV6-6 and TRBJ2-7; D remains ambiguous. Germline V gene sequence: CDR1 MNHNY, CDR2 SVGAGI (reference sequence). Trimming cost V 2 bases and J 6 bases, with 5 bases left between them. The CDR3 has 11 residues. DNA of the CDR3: TGTGCCAGCAGTTACGTGGGCGAGCAGTACTTC. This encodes CASSYVGEQYF.

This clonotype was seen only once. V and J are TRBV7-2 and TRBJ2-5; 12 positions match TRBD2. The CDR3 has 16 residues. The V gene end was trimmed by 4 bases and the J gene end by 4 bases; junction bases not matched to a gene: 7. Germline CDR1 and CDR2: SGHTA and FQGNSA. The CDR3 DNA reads TGTGCCAGCAGCTCGGCGACTAGCGGGAGATCAGAGACCCAGTACTTC. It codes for CASSSATSGRSETQYF.